This TCR beta chain was recovered during a study of blood T cell repertoires in COVID-19. Study summary: Material from acute and convalescent COVID-19 was sourced from the United States, Italy and Spain. Sample material is recorded as cDNA or gDNA derived from T cells, B-cell-depleted T cells, or PBMCs.

Study processing details: Amplification of reference gene primers was used by the study to estimate nucleated cell counts. The repertoire was sequenced with immunoSEQ multiplex PCR; TCRdb's copy has only in-frame clones and lacks some. The V and J calls and clone size are taken from that table; D and trimming were inferred from the DNA. The profile shows approximately 210,000 clones, around 84% of them singletons. This clone was observed a few times. Trimming removed 0 bases at V and 9 bases at J, with 12 bases between. This CDR3 region has 15 residues. The germline V gene has CDR1 LGHNA and CDR2 YSLEER.

The rearrangement links TRBV4-3 to TRBJ1-6, with D maybe TRBD1 (6 bases). This clonotype was sampled from a man between 25 and 39 years old with active or convalescent COVID-19. Sequencing was done on a sample of peripheral blood. The CDR3 sequence is CASSQDGQGRSPLHF. The CDR3 region has the DNA TGCGCCAGCAGCCAAGACGGGCAGGGGCGTTCACCCCTCCACTTT.